Following are 19 T cell receptor beta chains from one sample sequenced in a study of T cell responses to AZD1222 COVID-19 vaccine. Data came from immunoSEQ multiplex PCR; TCRdb stores just in-frame clones and leaves some out. The sample carries 150,000 or so clones, more than 75% recorded once. The starting material was peripheral blood, obtained 28 days after the second AZD1222 dose. Source of these receptors: an adult who received the AZD1222 COVID-19 vaccine.

This clone has a single count. This chain links TRBV5-1 with TRBJ2-2; TRBD2 matches at 14 bases. Germline V gene lookup returns CDR1 SGHRS and CDR2 YFSETQ. V was pared by 4 bases and J by 8 bases, with 7 bases of the junction left unmatched. The CDR3 sequence is 16 residues long. CDR3: CASSAGLAGGRGELFF. The CDR3 bases are TGCGCCAGCAGCGCCGGACTAGCGGGAGGACGGGGGGAGCTGTTTTTT.

V usage is TRBV24-1 and J usage is TRBJ2-3; D is ambiguous. V was clipped by 0 bases and J by 1 base, with 10 bases between them. The CDR3 length is 16 residues. CDR1 KGHDR and CDR2 SFDVKD come from the germline V gene. CDR3 in amino acids: CATSDLLQSGTDTQYF. As DNA, the CDR3 is TGTGCCACCAGTGATTTGCTCCAGTCGGGCACAGATACGCAGTATTTT.

The rearrangement links TRBV4-3 to TRBJ2-1; D unresolved. V was shortened by 0 bases and J by 10 bases, with 10 bases between the two germline ends. This CDR3 contains 13 residues. Germline CDR1 is LGHNA and CDR2 is YSLEER. In DNA, the CDR3 is TGCGCCAGCAGCCAAGATCAAAAAGGGGAGCAGTTCTTC. Translation gives CASSQDQKGEQFF.

The sample holds a few counts of this clone. This chain links TRBV5-3 with TRBJ1-1; the D gene is possibly TRBD1 (6 bases). TRBV5-3 is reported as an ORF; its role is uncertain. V lost 7 bases and J lost 0, with 16 bases in between. The CDR3 is 15 residues long. CDR3 amino acids: CARDLDSCMNTEAFF. CDR3 nucleotides: TGTGCCAGAGATCTGGACAGCTGCATGAACACTGAAGCTTTCTTT.

CDR3 amino acids: CASSLATGAGNTEAFF. In DNA, the CDR3 is TGTGCCAGCAGCTTAGCAACTGGGGCGGGGAACACTGAAGCTTTCTTT. V and J are TRBV7-8 and TRBJ1-1; D possibly corresponds to TRBD1 (5 bases). The CDR3 contains 16 residues. With 0 bases removed from V and 1 base from J, the gap between germline ends came to 12 bases. Germline CDR1 is SGHVS and CDR2 is FQNEAQ.

This clone appeared a single time. The rearrangement joins TRBV5-1 to TRBJ1-3; D gene ambiguous. Trimming left V 0 bases short and J 0 bases short, with 19 bases between. Germline-derived CDR1 and CDR2 are SGHRS and YFSETQ. This CDR3 has 19 residues. CDR3 in amino acids: CASSLGPVRAESSGNTIYF. Written as DNA, the CDR3 is TGCGCCAGCAGCTTGGGCCCCGTTCGGGCCGAAAGCTCTGGAAACACCATATATTTT.

The chain couples TRBV5-1 to TRBJ1-2; 7 bases match TRBD1. V lost 6 bases to trimming and J lost 5 bases; unmatched junction nucleotides: 10. The CDR3 consists of 14 residues. Germline V gene data show CDR1 as SGHRS and CDR2 as YFSETQ. The DNA of the CDR3 is TGCGCCAGCACCTCCGGGGAGGGGGCTTATGGCTACACCTTC. The encoded protein is CASTSGEGAYGYTF.

This sequence joins TRBV6-1 and TRBJ1-1; possibly TRBD1 for D (5 bases). This CDR3 spans 14 amino acids. CDR1 is MNHNS and CDR2 is SASEGT in the germline V gene. Trimming removed 2 bases from V and 5 bases from J, with 12 bases in between. The CDR3, as DNA: TGTGCCAGCAGTGAAAACCCAGGGCGAACTGAAGCTTTCTTT. Encoded protein: CASSENPGRTEAFF.

This sequence joins TRBV5-4 and TRBJ1-2, with D tentatively TRBD1 (5 bases). Per the germline V gene, CDR1 is SGHNT and CDR2 is YYREEE (reference sequence). The CDR3 is 14 residues long. V was trimmed by 6 bases and J by 1 base, leaving 13 bases between them. CDR3: CASNPGRVNYGYTF. The CDR3 DNA follows: TGTGCCAGCAATCCGGGCAGGGTTAACTATGGCTACACCTTC.

The chain employs TRBV25-1 and TRBJ1-4; no clear D gene. The CDR3 contains 13 residues. Trimming took off 2 bases at V and 7 bases at J, with 8 bases between the two ends. Per the germline V gene, CDR1 is MGHDK and CDR2 is SYGVNS. The CDR3 nucleotides are TGTGCCAGCAGTGAACACGGTCTTGAAAAACTGTTTTTT. Translating gives CASSEHGLEKLFF.

This clone showed up just a few times. V is TRBV2 and J is TRBJ2-2; unclear D gene. V lost 7 bases and J 0 bases, leaving 3 bases between the germline ends. This CDR3 region has 12 residues. The germline gives CDR1 SNHLY, CDR2 FYNNEI. The CDR3 region has the DNA TGTGCCAGCAAAACGAACACCGGGGAGCTGTTTTTT. It encodes CASKTNTGELFF.

The chain recombines TRBV7-3 with TRBJ2-3; 10 bases agree with TRBD1. Germline CDR1 SGHTA, CDR2 FQGTGA. The V and J ends lost 5 bases and 4 bases, in that order; junction bases with no gene match: 3. The CDR3 is 14 amino acids. In DNA form, the CDR3 reads TGTGCCAGCAGCCGGGACAGGGGATCAGATACGCAGTATTTT. Translation gives CASSRDRGSDTQYF.

The rearrangement uses TRBV4-1 and TRBJ2-1; D is perhaps TRBD1 (6 bases). Trimming cost V 6 bases and J 3 bases, with 15 bases left between them. This CDR3 has 15 amino acids. CDR1 is MGHRA and CDR2 is YSYEKL in the germline V gene. CDR3 coding DNA: TGCGCCAGCAGACATAGACAGGCCCTCTACAATGAGCAGTTCTTC. Translated: CASRHRQALYNEQFF.

The chain combines TRBV7-2 with TRBJ1-2, with D tentatively TRBD1 (5 bases). The CDR3 runs 15 residues. Germline V gene sequence: CDR1 SGHTA, CDR2 FQGNSA. Trimming took off 5 bases at V and 3 bases at J, with 16 bases between the two ends. CDR3 loop: CASSAARPGDYGYTF. CDR3 in DNA: TGTGCCAGCAGCGCGGCCAGGCCGGGGGACTATGGCTACACCTTC.

This rearrangement joins TRBV29-1 to TRBJ2-1, with a weak D call TRBD2 (6 bases). The length of the CDR3 is 14 residues. The V and J ends lost 3 bases and 3 bases respectively, with 12 bases between them. CDR1 and CDR2 (germline): SQVTM, ANQGSEA. The CDR3 here is CSVDRLDSYNEQFF. In nucleotides, the CDR3 is TGCAGCGTTGATAGACTAGATAGCTACAATGAGCAGTTCTTC.

The chain uses TRBV20-1 and TRBJ2-7; TRBD1 or TRBD2 may be the D gene (5 bases each). Trimming cost V 1 base and J 5 bases, with 6 bases left between them. Germline V gives CDR1 DFQATT, CDR2 SNEGSKA (reference sequence). CDR3 length: 11 residues. CDR3 in amino acids: CSARGGNEQYF. CDR3 coding DNA: TGCAGTGCTAGAGGGGGGAACGAGCAGTACTTC.

The V gene is TRBV30, the J gene TRBJ1-1; unclear D gene. The CDR3 runs to 12 residues. V was pared by 5 bases and J by 0 bases, with 7 bases between. Germline CDR1 and CDR2: GTSNPN and SVGIG (reference sequence). CDR3 nucleotide sequence: TGTGCCTGGGGACTCTTGAACACTGAAGCTTTCTTT. This codes for CAWGLLNTEAFF.

Many counts were recorded for this clone. The V gene is TRBV7-2, the J gene TRBJ2-4; D is tentatively TRBD1 or TRBD2 (5 bases each). Germline V CDR1 and CDR2: SGHTA, FQGNSA. V was trimmed by 5 bases and J by 0 bases, leaving 20 bases between them. CDR3 length: 18 residues. The CDR3 DNA follows: TGTGCCAGCAGCCTTCTCCTCGTCAGGGAGCTAGCCAAAAACATTCAGTACTTC. Translating gives CASSLLLVRELAKNIQYF.

The gene calls are TRBV19 and TRBJ2-7, with 14 positions matching TRBD2. The germline CDR1 and CDR2 sequences are LNHDA and SQIVND (reference sequence). The CDR3 has 16 residues. Trimming took 5 bases from V and 7 from J; bases not matched to a gene: 10. The DNA for the CDR3 is TGTGCCAGTAGTGCAAGACTAGCGGGAGGGCCAGGTGAGCAGTACTTC. Translating gives CASSARLAGGPGEQYF. The full variable domain, in which reference TRBV19 and TRBJ2-7 provide the parts outside the CDR3, is DGGITQSPKYLFRKEGQNVTLSCEQNLNHDAMYWYRQDPGQGLRLIYYSQIVNDFQKGDIAEGYSVSREKKESFPLTVTSAQKNPTAFYLCASSARLAGGPGEQYFGPGTRLTVT.